A single sample gave rise to the 5 T cell receptor beta chains below, sequenced in a study of blood T cell repertoires in COVID-19. The method was immunoSEQ multiplex PCR; TCRdb's version includes in-frame clones alone and lacks a portion of them. This sample has about 42,000 clones, with about 70% found just once. The specimen sequenced was peripheral blood. All receptors derive from a man aged 65-85 years with active or convalescent COVID-19.

This chain connects TRBV4-1 to TRBJ2-6; 8 bases agree with TRBD1. V was clipped by 1 base and J by 1 base; unmatched bases: 6. The CDR3 is made up of 18 amino acids. Germline V lookup: CDR1 MGHRA, CDR2 YSYEKL. CDR3 residues: CASSQGPQGASGANVLTF. For the CDR3, the DNA is TGCGCCAGCAGCCAAGGTCCCCAGGGGGCTTCTGGGGCCAACGTCCTGACTTTC.

The CDR3 loop reads CATSDPGQGANYGYTF. The CDR3 region has the DNA TGTGCCACCAGTGATCCGGGACAGGGCGCAAACTATGGCTACACCTTC. The V and J genes are TRBV24-1 and TRBJ1-2; 9 bases match TRBD1. This CDR3 has 16 amino acids. J gave up 2 bases and V 3 bases, and 6 bases lay outside the gene matches. CDR1 KGHDR and CDR2 SFDVKD come from the germline V gene.

In DNA, the CDR3 is TGTGCCAGCCGCTCTCGGGGGGCCCTTTCCGAGCAGTACTTC. This translates into CASRSRGALSEQYF. The chain carries TRBV6-5 and TRBJ2-7; D is possibly TRBD2 (7 bases). The ends were cut back, 8 bases at V and 6 bases at J, with 20 bases in the middle. The CDR3 loop spans 14 amino acids. Germline V CDR1 and CDR2: MNHEY, SVGAGI.

This clone was found a few times. This sequence joins TRBV12-3 or TRBV12-4 and TRBJ2-7, with 7 bases lining up with TRBD1. Trimming at V came to 0 bases and at J to 11 bases, leaving 7 bases not matched to a gene. This CDR3 is 13 amino acids long. DNA of the CDR3: TGTGCCAGCAGTTTAGCCTGGGACAGCCCGAAGTACTTC. Protein sequence: CASSLAWDSPKYF.

The V gene is TRBV6-1, the J gene TRBJ2-3, with 12 nucleotides matching TRBD2. The V segment lost 3 bases and the J segment 7 bases; nucleotides outside the gene matches: 5. The germline gives CDR1 MNHNS, CDR2 SASEGT. The CDR3 loop spans 15 amino acids. The CDR3 DNA sequence: TGTGCCAGCAGTGACGGGACTAGCGGGTGGCATACGCAGTATTTT. Translated: CASSDGTSGWHTQYF.